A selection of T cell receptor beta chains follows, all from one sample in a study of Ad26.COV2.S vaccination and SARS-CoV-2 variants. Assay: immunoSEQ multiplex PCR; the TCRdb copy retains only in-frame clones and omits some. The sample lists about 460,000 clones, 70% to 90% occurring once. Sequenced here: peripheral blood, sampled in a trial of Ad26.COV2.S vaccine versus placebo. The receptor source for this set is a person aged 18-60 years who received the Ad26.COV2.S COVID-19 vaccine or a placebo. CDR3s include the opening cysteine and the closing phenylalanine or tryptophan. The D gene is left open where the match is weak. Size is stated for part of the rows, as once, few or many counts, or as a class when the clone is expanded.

CASSYSQGNQPQHF | TGTGCCAGCAGCTACTCTCAGGGAAACCAGCCCCAGCATTTT | - | TRBJ1-5 | TRBV7-2 | -
CASSSGGTGNTEAFF | TGTGCCAGCTCATCGGGGGGGACAGGGAACACTGAAGCTTTCTTT | - | TRBJ1-1 | TRBV18 | TRBD1
CASRPGGYYGYTF | TGTGCCAGCAGGCCAGGGGGCTACTATGGCTACACCTTC | - | TRBJ1-2 | TRBV7-2 | TRBD1
CAWSGGTNIQYF | TGTGCCTGGAGTGGCGGGACAAACATTCAGTACTTC | - | TRBJ2-4 | TRBV30 | -
CASSPQAGQPQHF | TGTGCCAGCAGCCCACAAGCGGGACAGCCCCAGCATTTT | - | TRBJ1-5 | TRBV7-8 | -
CASSEVIRVVAFF | TGCGCCAGCAGTGAGGTTATTAGGGTGGTGGCTTTCTTT | few | TRBJ1-1 | TRBV10-2 | -
CSVGEWPNSYEQYF | TGCAGCGTAGGGGAGTGGCCCAACTCCTACGAGCAGTACTTC | - | TRBJ2-7 | TRBV29-1 | -
CASSYSANSYEQYF | TGTGCCAGCAGTTACTCTGCGAACTCCTACGAGCAGTACTTC | - | TRBJ2-7 | TRBV6-5 | -
CASSQGVKWTGPFEQYF | TGTGCCAGCAGCCAAGGGGTTAAATGGACAGGGCCCTTCGAGCAGTACTTC | once | TRBJ2-7 | TRBV3-1/TRBV3-2 | TRBD1
CASSRGLAGGGTGELFF | TGTGCCAGCAGCCGGGGACTAGCGGGGGGCGGTACCGGGGAGCTGTTTTTT | - | TRBJ2-2 | TRBV7-6 | TRBD2
CASSLELAGGPNEQFF | TGCGCCAGCAGCCTCGAACTAGCGGGGGGCCCCAATGAGCAGTTCTTC | - | TRBJ2-1 | TRBV5-1 | TRBD2
CASSKFETGGTEAFF | TGTGCCAGTAGTAAGTTTGAGACAGGGGGAACTGAAGCTTTCTTT | - | TRBJ1-1 | TRBV19 | TRBD1
CATKQGLGVNQPQHF | TGTGCCACAAAACAGGGTTTGGGGGTTAATCAGCCCCAGCATTTT | - | TRBJ1-5 | TRBV15 | -
CASSLVGGLNTDTQYF | TGTGCCAGCAGCTTGGTCGGGGGGCTCAACACAGATACGCAGTATTTT | - | TRBJ2-3 | TRBV5-5 | -
CASSTRTGGLTGTEAFF | TGTGCCAGCAGCACACGGACAGGGGGCTTGACGGGCACTGAAGCTTTCTTT | - | TRBJ1-1 | TRBV7-9 | TRBD1
CATSDLNSNQPQHF | TGTGCCACCAGTGATTTGAATAGCAATCAGCCCCAGCATTTT | - | TRBJ1-5 | TRBV24-1 | -
CASTTGDSPLHF | TGTGCCAGCACAACAGGGGATTCACCCCTCCACTTT | - | TRBJ1-6 | TRBV6-5 | TRBD1
CASSGQGNTEAFF | TGTGCCAGCAGTGGGCAGGGGAACACTGAAGCTTTCTTT | - | TRBJ1-1 | TRBV2 | -
CATSQGVYNEQFF | TGTGCCACCTCCCAGGGTGTTTACAATGAGCAGTTCTTC | - | TRBJ2-1 | TRBV24-1 | -